This T cell receptor beta chain came from a study of identical twins. Study-level findings and limits: Insertions were fewer in abundant cord blood beta clonotypes, whereas memory repertoires showed none of this pattern. Less excess twin sharing appeared in beta out-of-frame sequences.

This clonotype was seen only a few times. Antigen unknown. Germline CDR1 SGHRS, CDR2 YFSETQ. CDR3 length equals 15 residues. V lost 0 bases and J lost 6; bases outside the gene matches: 3. TCRdb fed the 5' RACE reads into MiXCR, producing one record per CDR3 protein. The sample contains around 340,000 distinct CDR3 sequences, roughly 9% of which appear only once. The source material was naive T cells sorted from blood. The clonotype originates from a woman in her forties or fifties in good health. The rearrangement joins TRBV5-1 to TRBJ2-1; 10 bases align to TRBD2. The CDR3, as DNA: TGCGCCAGCAGCTTGGCTAGCGGGAGTATCAATGAGCAGTTCTTC. It translates to CASSLASGSINEQFF.